The rows below give T cell receptor beta chains drawn from one sample of a study of T-cell reconstitution after alpha-beta-depleted transplantation in children. TCRdb re-derived calls from the PCR reads in MiXCR, one entry per CDR3 protein. The repertoire includes about 540,000 distinct CDR3 sequences, about 17% of them detected once, and 2.5% to 3.5% sits in the top ten. Sequenced material: PBMCs from the stem cell graft donor, taken from the stem cell graft. The receptors shown here come from a human donor who donated a stem cell graft to a child with acute lymphoblastic leukemia. Each CDR3 is given without its conserved first and last residue. Clone size, where shown, is once, few, many, or a class for clones that have expanded.

J,size,V,CDR3
TRBJ2-1,few,TRBV6-5,ASSYSNIHEQF
TRBJ2-2,-,TRBV24-1,ATSDLQRDTGELF
TRBJ2-7,few,TRBV5-1,ASSSPTYEQY
TRBJ2-2,many,TRBV15,ATSRRGQLNTGELF
TRBJ2-3,-,TRBV7-9,ASSLGGLARV
TRBJ2-5,few,TRBV5-1,ASSLVIRAPRLETQY
TRBJ2-3,-,TRBV5-1,ASSLAWPGLAGVGPDTQY
TRBJ2-7,-,TRBV12-3/TRBV12-4,ASTDARGRGEQY
TRBJ2-1,-,TRBV20-1,CATGVSGRAYNEQF
TRBJ2-3,-,TRBV27,ASSLGLGLTQY
TRBJ2-2,few,TRBV25-1,ASSESLAPNTGELF
TRBJ2-2,-,TRBV20-1,SARRPGDTGELF
TRBJ1-1,few,TRBV10-3,AISVDSWNTEAF
TRBJ1-4,-,TRBV7-9,ASSSRTDSTNEKLF
TRBJ2-1,-,TRBV27,ASSYAGGPHNEQF
TRBJ1-1,few,TRBV7-8,ASSLFGAVEAF
TRBJ1-4,-,TRBV19,ASNFKGNGATNEKLF
TRBJ1-6,-,TRBV20-1,SASPLRDRASHNSPLH
TRBJ2-3,few,TRBV9,ASSPEGLAGSDTQY
TRBJ2-3,few,TRBV9,ASSVRLAGGDTQY
TRBJ1-3,few,TRBV24-1,ATSDTRDSGNTIY
TRBJ2-2,-,TRBV20-1,SARYPNTGELF
TRBJ2-7,few,TRBV21-1,ASRDRGPTSGAYEQY
TRBJ2-5,-,TRBV7-9,ASSPRGAPQETQY
TRBJ2-5,-,TRBV10-2,ASSERAGETQY
TRBJ1-6,few,TRBV20-1,SAINRDRYNSPLH
TRBJ1-5,-,TRBV6-1,ASSDDREQPQH
TRBJ2-6,few,TRBV20-1,SGTGGAPGANVLT
TRBJ2-1,few,TRBV15,ATSLDGASYNEQF
TRBJ1-1,-,TRBV5-8,ASSLRQQNTEAF
TRBJ1-5,few,TRBV4-2,ASSQEEGFRIQPQH